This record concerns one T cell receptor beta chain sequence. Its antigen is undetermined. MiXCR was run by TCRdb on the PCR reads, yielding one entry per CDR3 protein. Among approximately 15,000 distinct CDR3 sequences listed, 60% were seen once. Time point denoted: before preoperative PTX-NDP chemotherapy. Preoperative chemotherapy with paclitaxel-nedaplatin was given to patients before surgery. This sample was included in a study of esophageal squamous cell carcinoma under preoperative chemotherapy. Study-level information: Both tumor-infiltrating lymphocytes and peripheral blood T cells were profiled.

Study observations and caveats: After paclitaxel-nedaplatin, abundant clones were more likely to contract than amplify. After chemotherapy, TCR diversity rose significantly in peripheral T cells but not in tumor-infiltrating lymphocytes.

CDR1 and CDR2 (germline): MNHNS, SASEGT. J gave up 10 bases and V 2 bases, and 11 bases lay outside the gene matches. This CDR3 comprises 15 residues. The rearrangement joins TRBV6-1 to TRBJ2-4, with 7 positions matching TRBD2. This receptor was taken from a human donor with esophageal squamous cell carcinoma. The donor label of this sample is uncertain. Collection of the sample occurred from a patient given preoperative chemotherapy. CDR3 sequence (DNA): TGTGCCAGCAGTGAATTGGGCCGGGGGGAAGAGATTCAGTACTTC. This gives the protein CASSELGRGEEIQYF.